This T cell receptor beta chain was found in a study of blood T cell repertoires in COVID-19. Study-wide context: Whether acute or convalescent, the COVID-19 samples came from the United States, Italy and Spain.

Germline V gene sequence: CDR1 LGHDT, CDR2 YNNKEL (reference sequence). This CDR3 region has 14 residues. V was clipped by 5 bases and J by 0 bases, with 11 bases between them. Only one count was recorded for this clone. Original analysis: It was from reference gene primer amplification that nucleated cell counts were estimated. Sequenced by immunoSEQ multiplex PCR; TCRdb stores in-frame clones only, minus some. The DNA gave D and trimming, while V, J and clone size come from that table. The repertoire holds roughly 150,000 clones, with more than 65% as singletons. The TCR comes from an elderly woman with active or convalescent COVID-19. Source material: peripheral blood. This chain connects TRBV3-1 (or the pseudogene TRBV3-2) to TRBJ2-7; no firm D call. CDR3 coding DNA: TGTGCCAGCAGCTCGCGATGGAGCTCCTACGAGCAGTACTTC. Protein sequence: CASSSRWSSYEQYF.